Listed here is a single T cell receptor (beta chain). What it recognizes is unknown. The CDR3 is 14 residues long. Germline V gene lookup returns CDR1 SEHNR and CDR2 FQNEAQ (reference sequence). The V gene lost 5 bases and the J gene lost 6 bases, with 16 bases spanning the gap. The sample originates from a study of cytomegalovirus exposure and HLA in healthy donors. Study at large: A data release that came early held approximately 92 million unique TCRs from HLA-typed donors.

The study's findings and limits: There were approximately 150 TCR beta chains listed as cytomegalovirus-associated. CMV serostatus was the only immune exposure information that was available.

In the PCR, 60 Vbeta and 13 Jbeta primers were used. Clones were sequenced by immunoSEQ multiplex PCR, and TCRdb holds only the in-frame ones, with some missing. Here the sample spans around 140,000 clones, around 78% being singletons. The sequence was collected from a female donor in good health and CMV-seropositive. The V gene is TRBV7-9, the J gene TRBJ1-2; D may be TRBD1 (5 bases). Source material: PBMCs. This CDR3 is CASSHISGYDGYTF. CDR3 coding DNA: TGTGCCAGCAGCCACATCTCAGGGTACGATGGCTACACCTTC.